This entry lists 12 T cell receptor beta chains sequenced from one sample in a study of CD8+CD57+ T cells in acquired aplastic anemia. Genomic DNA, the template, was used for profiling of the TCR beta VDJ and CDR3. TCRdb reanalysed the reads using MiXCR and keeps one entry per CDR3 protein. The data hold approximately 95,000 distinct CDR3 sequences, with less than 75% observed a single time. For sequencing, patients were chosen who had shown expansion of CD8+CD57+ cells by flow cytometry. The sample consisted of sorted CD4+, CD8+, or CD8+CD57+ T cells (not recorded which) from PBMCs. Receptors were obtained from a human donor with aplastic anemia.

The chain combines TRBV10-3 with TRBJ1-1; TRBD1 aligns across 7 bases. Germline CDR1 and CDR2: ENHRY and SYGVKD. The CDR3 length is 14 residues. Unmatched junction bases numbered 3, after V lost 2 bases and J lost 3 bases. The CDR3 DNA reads TGTGCCATCAGTGAGCCGACAGGGTACACTGAAGCTTTCTTT. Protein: CAISEPTGYTEAFF.

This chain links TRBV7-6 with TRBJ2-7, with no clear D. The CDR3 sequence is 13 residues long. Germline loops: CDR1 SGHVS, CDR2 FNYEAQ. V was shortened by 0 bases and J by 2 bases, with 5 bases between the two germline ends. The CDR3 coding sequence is TGTGCCAGCAGCTTAGCGGTCGCCTACGAGCAGTACTTC. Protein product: CASSLAVAYEQYF.

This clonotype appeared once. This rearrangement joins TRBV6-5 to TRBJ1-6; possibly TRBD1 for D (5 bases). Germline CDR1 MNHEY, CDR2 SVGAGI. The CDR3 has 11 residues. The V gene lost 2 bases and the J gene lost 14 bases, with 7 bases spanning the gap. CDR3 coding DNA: TGTGCCAGCAGTTACGGGACGTCCCTCCACTTT. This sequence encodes CASSYGTSLHF.

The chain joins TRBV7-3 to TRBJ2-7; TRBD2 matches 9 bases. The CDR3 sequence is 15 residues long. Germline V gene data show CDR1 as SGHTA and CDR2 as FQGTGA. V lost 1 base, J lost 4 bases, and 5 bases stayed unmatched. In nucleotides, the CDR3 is TGTGCCAGCAGCTTAAATGCGGGAGGGCCGTACGAGCAGTACTTC. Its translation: CASSLNAGGPYEQYF.

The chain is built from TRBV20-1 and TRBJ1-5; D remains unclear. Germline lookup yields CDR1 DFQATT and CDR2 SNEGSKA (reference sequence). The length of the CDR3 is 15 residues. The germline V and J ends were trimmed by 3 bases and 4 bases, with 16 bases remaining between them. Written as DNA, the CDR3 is TGCAGTGCTAGGCCGAGGACCCATTTGAATCAGCCCCAGCATTTT. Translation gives CSARPRTHLNQPQHF.

CDR3 nucleotides: TGCAGTGCTAGAAGGCAGCCGAAGACTGAAGCTTTCTTT. Translated, it gives CSARRQPKTEAFF. The chain is built from TRBV20-1 and TRBJ1-1; no clear D. Deletions cut 2 bases from V and 5 bases from J, with 12 bases between. Germline V gives CDR1 DFQATT, CDR2 SNEGSKA (reference sequence). This CDR3 is 13 amino acids long.

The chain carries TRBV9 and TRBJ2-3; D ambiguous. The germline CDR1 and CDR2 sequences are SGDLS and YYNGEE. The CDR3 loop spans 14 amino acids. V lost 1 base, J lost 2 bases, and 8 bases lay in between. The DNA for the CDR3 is TGTGCCAGCAGCGTAAACGTACCCACAGATACGCAGTATTTT. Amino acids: CASSVNVPTDTQYF.

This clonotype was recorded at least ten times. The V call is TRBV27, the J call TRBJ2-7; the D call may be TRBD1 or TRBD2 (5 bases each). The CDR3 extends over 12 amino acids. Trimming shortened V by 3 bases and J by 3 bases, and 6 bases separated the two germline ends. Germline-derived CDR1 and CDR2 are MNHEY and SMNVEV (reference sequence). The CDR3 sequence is CASSFGGYEQYF. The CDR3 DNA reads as TGTGCCAGCAGTTTTGGGGGCTACGAGCAGTACTTC.

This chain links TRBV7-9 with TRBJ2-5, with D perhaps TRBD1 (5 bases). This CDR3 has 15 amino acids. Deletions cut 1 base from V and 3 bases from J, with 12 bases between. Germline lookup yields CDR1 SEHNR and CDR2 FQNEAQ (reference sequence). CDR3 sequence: CASSLEGNREETQYF. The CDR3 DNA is TGTGCCAGCAGCTTAGAGGGGAACAGAGAAGAGACCCAGTACTTC.

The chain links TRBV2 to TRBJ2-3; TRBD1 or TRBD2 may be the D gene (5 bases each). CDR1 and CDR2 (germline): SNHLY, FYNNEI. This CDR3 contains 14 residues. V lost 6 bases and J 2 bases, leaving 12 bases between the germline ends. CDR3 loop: CASSPGTYTDTQYF. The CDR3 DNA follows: TGTGCCAGCAGCCCGGGGACCTACACAGATACGCAGTATTTT.

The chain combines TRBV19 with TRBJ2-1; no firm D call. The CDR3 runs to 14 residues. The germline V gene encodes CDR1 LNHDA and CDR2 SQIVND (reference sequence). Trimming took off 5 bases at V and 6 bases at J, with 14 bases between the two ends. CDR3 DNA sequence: TGTGCCAGTAGTCCTCGGTCGTCGGGCAATGAGCAGTTCTTC. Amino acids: CASSPRSSGNEQFF. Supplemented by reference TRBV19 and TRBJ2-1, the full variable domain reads DGGITQSPKYLFRKEGQNVTLSCEQNLNHDAMYWYRQDPGQGLRLIYYSQIVNDFQKGDIAEGYSVSREKKESFPLTVTSAQKNPTAFYLCASSPRSSGNEQFFGPGTRLTVL.

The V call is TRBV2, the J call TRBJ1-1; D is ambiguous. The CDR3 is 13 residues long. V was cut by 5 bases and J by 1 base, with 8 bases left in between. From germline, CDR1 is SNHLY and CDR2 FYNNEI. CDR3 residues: CASSTNRNTEAFF. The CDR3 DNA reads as TGTGCCAGCAGTACTAACCGGAACACTGAAGCTTTCTTT.